These T cell receptor beta chains were read from a single sample in a study of blood T cell repertoires in COVID-19. Generated by immunoSEQ multiplex PCR, the TCRdb table keeps only in-frame clones and is missing some. The sample has around 50,000 clones; roughly nine tenths are singletons. Specimen: peripheral blood. The receptors stem from a man aged 65-85 years with active COVID-19. The CDR3 runs from the conserved cysteine through the conserved F or W. A D gene is named only where the DNA matches it firmly. The size of a clone is reported for some rows only, either as once, few or many, or as a class for expanded clones.

v_call	j_call	clone_size	d_call	cdr3_aa	cdr3_nt
TRBV28	TRBJ2-7	.	.	CASSFIYEQYF	TGTGCCAGCAGCTTTATATACGAGCAGTACTTC
TRBV11-2	TRBJ1-1	.	.	CASSPVRGRTEAFF	TGTGCCAGCAGCCCCGTGCGGGGTCGGACTGAAGCTTTCTTT
TRBV6-2/TRBV6-3	TRBJ2-2	.	TRBD2	CASSYPSGGAYTGELFF	TGTGCCAGCAGTTACCCTAGCGGGGGGGCGTACACCGGGGAGCTGTTTTTT
TRBV4-2	TRBJ2-7	once	TRBD2	CASALRSGIYEQYF	TGTGCCAGCGCCCTGAGAAGCGGGATCTACGAGCAGTACTTC
TRBV19	TRBJ1-5	.	TRBD1	CASSINRGQPQHF	TGTGCCAGTAGTATTAACAGGGGTCAGCCCCAGCATTTT
TRBV11-2	TRBJ2-3	.	.	CASSYGRTDTQYF	TGTGCCAGCAGCTACGGTCGCACAGATACGCAGTATTTT
TRBV19	TRBJ1-2	.	.	CASGSYEVNYGYTF	TGTGCCAGTGGCTCTTACGAGGTGAACTATGGCTACACCTTC
TRBV7-9	TRBJ2-1	.	.	CASSLGGGEQFF	TGTGCCAGCAGCCTGGGGGGAGGTGAGCAGTTCTTC
TRBV5-5	TRBJ2-1	once	.	CASSFSRGGYNEQFF	TGTGCCAGCAGCTTTTCTAGGGGGGGTTACAATGAGCAGTTCTTC
TRBV20-1	TRBJ1-1	.	.	CSASVRPGAEAFF	TGCAGTGCTAGTGTCAGGCCAGGCGCTGAAGCTTTCTTT
TRBV29-1	TRBJ2-1	.	TRBD1	CSVDPAETGLDEQFF	TGCAGCGTTGACCCCGCTGAGACAGGGTTGGATGAGCAGTTCTTC
TRBV7-2	TRBJ2-3	.	TRBD2	CASSLGTSARTDTQYF	TGTGCCAGCAGCTTAGGGACTAGCGCCCGCACAGATACGCAGTATTTT
TRBV20-1	TRBJ2-2	.	.	CSASIGSGLTGELFF	TGCAGTGCTAGTATCGGTAGCGGCCTCACCGGGGAGCTGTTTTTT
TRBV5-6	TRBJ1-2	.	.	CASSLRDGYTF	TGTGCCAGCAGCTTGCGGGATGGCTACACCTTC
TRBV28	TRBJ2-6	.	.	CASSFGGAPGGANVLTF	TGTGCCAGCAGTTTTGGGGGCGCGCCGGGTGGGGCCAACGTCCTGACTTTC
TRBV7-2	TRBJ1-5	few	.	CASSSTGIYQPQHF	TGTGCCAGCAGCTCCACAGGGATATACCAGCCCCAGCATTTT
TRBV5-4	TRBJ2-7	.	TRBD1	CASSRDRGDYEQYF	TGTGCCAGCAGCCGAGACAGGGGGGACTACGAGCAGTACTTC
TRBV27	TRBJ1-2	.	TRBD1	CASSLGRGQDGYTF	TGTGCCAGCAGTTTAGGCAGGGGGCAGGATGGCTACACCTTC
TRBV4-3	TRBJ1-5	.	.	CASSHQWGGTSNQPQHF	TGCGCCAGCAGCCACCAGTGGGGGGGGACGAGCAATCAGCCCCAGCATTTT
TRBV2	TRBJ2-3	.	.	CALDWGRADTQYF	TGTGCCCTGGACTGGGGGCGCGCAGATACGCAGTATTTT
TRBV20-1	TRBJ2-2	.	TRBD2	CSASRRGAVTGELFF	TGCAGTGCTAGTAGGCGGGGGGCGGTAACCGGGGAGCTGTTTTTT
TRBV5-4	TRBJ2-1	.	TRBD2	CASSLDSGGDPRDEQFF	TGTGCCAGCAGCCTCGACAGCGGGGGGGACCCACGGGATGAGCAGTTCTTC
TRBV13	TRBJ2-1	.	TRBD1	CASSLRYGDRFPSSSYNEQFF	TGTGCCAGCAGCTTAAGGTATGGGGACAGGTTCCCTTCTAGCTCCTACAATGAGCAGTTCTTC
TRBV18	TRBJ2-1	.	.	CASSHDRKYNEQFF	TGTGCCAGCTCTCATGACAGAAAATACAATGAGCAGTTCTTC
TRBV15	TRBJ2-7	.	.	CATSRGGAPYEQYF	TGTGCCACCAGCAGAGGCGGGGCACCCTACGAGCAGTACTTC
TRBV15	TRBJ2-5	.	.	CATSTHPGETQYF	TGTGCCACCAGCACGCACCCAGGGGAGACCCAGTACTTC
TRBV7-7	TRBJ2-1	.	.	CASSLRPAGEQFF	TGTGCCAGCAGCTTACGGCCCGCGGGTGAGCAGTTCTTC
TRBV20-1	TRBJ2-7	.	.	CSATDTYEQYF	TGCAGTGCTACGGACACCTACGAGCAGTACTTC
TRBV7-6	TRBJ2-7	.	TRBD2	CASSLTSGAYEQYF	TGTGCCAGCAGCTTAACTAGCGGGGCCTACGAGCAGTACTTC